The 32 T cell receptor beta chains in this list originate from one sample, sequenced in a study of blood T cell repertoires in COVID-19. Sequencing used immunoSEQ multiplex PCR; TCRdb keeps in-frame clones, though not all of them. Found here are about 260,000 clones, about 81% of them singletons; the top ten hold around 3.9%. The sample consisted of PBMCs or T cells enriched from blood (not recorded which). These receptors originate from a young man with acute COVID-19.

The chain combines TRBV5-4 with TRBJ1-1, with TRBD1 matching 8 bases. The V and J ends lost 4 bases and 2 bases, in that order; junction bases with no gene match: 4. Germline CDR1 and CDR2: SGHNT and YYREEE (reference sequence). The CDR3 consists of 14 residues. The DNA of the CDR3 is TGTGCCAGCAGCCAACAGGGGGTCAACACTGAAGCTTTCTTT. Protein sequence: CASSQQGVNTEAFF. The full variable domain, completed using reference TRBV5-4 and TRBJ1-1, is ETGVTQSPTHLIKTRGQQVTLRCSSQSGHNTVSWYQQALGQGPQFIFQYYREEENGRGNFPPRFSGLQFPNYSSELNVNALELDDSALYLCASSQQGVNTEAFFGQGTRLTVV.

The V call is TRBV27, the J call TRBJ1-2; no definite D call. This CDR3 has 13 amino acids. Germline loops: CDR1 MNHEY, CDR2 SMNVEV (reference sequence). Trimming shortened V by 4 bases and J by 1 base, and 7 bases separated the two germline ends. The CDR3 spells CASSSSVNYGYTF. The DNA of the CDR3 is TGTGCCAGCAGTTCTTCTGTTAACTATGGCTACACCTTC.

The chain uses TRBV24-1 and TRBJ2-5; 9 bases are a match to TRBD2. Losses at the gene ends were 3 bases for V and 2 bases for J; bases not matched to a gene: 9. Germline CDR1 KGHDR, CDR2 SFDVKD. The CDR3 has 17 amino acids. CDR3 nucleotide sequence: TGTGCCACCAGTGATCCAGTAGCGGGGGAGATTCAAGAGACCCAGTACTTC. Protein: CATSDPVAGEIQETQYF.

This clone was picked up a small number of times. The chain carries TRBV18 and TRBJ1-2; D not resolved. Germline lookup yields CDR1 KGHSH and CDR2 LQKENI. The CDR3 covers 15 residues. V lost 1 base and J 6 bases, leaving 15 bases between the germline ends. The CDR3 reads CASSPRTGTVNGYTF. The CDR3, as DNA: TGTGCCAGCTCACCACGTACGGGAACGGTCAATGGCTACACCTTC.

The chain uses TRBV23-1 and TRBJ1-4; 8 bases agree with TRBD1. TRBV23-1 is annotated as an ORF whose role is uncertain. With V trimmed by 4 bases and J by 5 bases, 6 bases remained unmatched. There are 15 residues in the CDR3. CDR3 sequence reads: CASSPSRTGNEKLFF. CDR3 nucleotides: TGCGCCAGCAGTCCGTCACGGACAGGGAATGAAAAACTGTTTTTT.

J is TRBJ1-3 and V is TRBV11-3; 7 bases are a match to TRBD1. The CDR3 loop spans 15 amino acids. Trimming took 5 bases from V and 3 from J; bases not matched to a gene: 7. CDR1 is SGHNT, CDR2 YENEEA, per germline. In nucleotides, the CDR3 is TGTGCCAGCAGCCCTACAGGGGATAGTGGAAACACCATATATTTT. Encoded protein: CASSPTGDSGNTIYF.

The chain joins TRBV11-2 to TRBJ1-6; TRBD1 matches 12 bases. Looked up from germline, CDR1 is SGHAT and CDR2 is FQNNGV. The CDR3 covers 17 residues. The ends lost 1 base at V and 9 bases at J; junction bases unmatched: 7. CDR3 protein: CASSLVLGTGGVSPLHF. CDR3 nucleotides: TGTGCCAGCAGCTTAGTTTTGGGGACAGGGGGCGTTTCACCCCTCCACTTT. The full variable domain, in which reference TRBV11-2 and TRBJ1-6 provide the parts outside the CDR3, is EAGVAQSPRYKIIEKRQSVAFWCNPISGHATLYWYQQILGQGPKLLIQFQNNGVVDDSQLPKDRFSAERLKGVDSTLKIQPAKLEDSAVYLCASSLVLGTGGVSPLHFGNGTRLTVT.

Note on this clone: Since the CDR3 does not end with the conserved phenylalanine or tryptophan, this likely comes from a read error. This chain joins TRBV28 and TRBJ1-2; 10 bases map to TRBD1. The trim removed 5 bases at V and 7 bases at J, leaving 19 bases unmatched. Germline CDR1 is MDHEN and CDR2 is SYDVKM. The CDR3 covers 18 residues. The CDR3 sequence is CASSPALDRGYFSSGYTL. The CDR3 region has the DNA TGTGCCAGCAGTCCTGCGTTGGACAGGGGGTATTTTTCGAGTGGCTACACCCTC.

V usage is TRBV6-2 or TRBV6-3 and J usage is TRBJ1-6; maybe TRBD1 (5 bases). The length of the CDR3 is 15 residues. The V gene's germline CDR1 is MNHEY and CDR2 SVGEGT. Trimming removed 6 bases at V and 11 bases at J, with 20 bases between. DNA of the CDR3: TGTGCCAGCAGCTCCAACCGACAGCTACCCCCACCCCTCCACTTT. Its translation: CASSSNRQLPPPLHF.

V usage is TRBV28 and J usage is TRBJ2-2; 8 bases align to TRBD1. The CDR3 loop spans 15 amino acids. V was clipped by 5 bases and J by 5 bases; unmatched bases: 7. Germline CDR1 reads MDHEN; CDR2 reads SYDVKM. This CDR3 is CASSTWGQDTGELFF. The CDR3 DNA follows: TGTGCCAGCAGTACCTGGGGACAGGATACCGGGGAGCTGTTTTTT.

V is TRBV18 and J is TRBJ1-2, with D unclear. This CDR3 is built from 14 residues. Germline V CDR1 and CDR2: KGHSH, LQKENI. Trimming took off 2 bases at V and 6 bases at J, with 13 bases between the two ends. The CDR3 loop reads CASSPYRDYDGYTF. For the CDR3, the DNA is TGTGCCAGCTCACCATACAGAGATTACGATGGCTACACCTTC.

The V gene is TRBV20-1, the J gene TRBJ2-7; weak D call: TRBD1 (6 bases). The V and J ends lost 8 bases and 2 bases respectively, with 10 bases between them. The CDR3 consists of 11 residues. Germline assignment: CDR1 DFQATT and CDR2 SNEGSKA (reference sequence). The CDR3 here is CSSGQAYEQYV. CDR3 DNA: TGCAGTTCGGGACAAGCCTACGAGCAGTACGTC.

The chain links TRBV25-1 to TRBJ2-5, with D possibly matching TRBD2 (6 bases). Germline CDR1 and CDR2: MGHDK and SYGVNS. Trimming took 4 bases from V and 1 from J, leaving 10 bases between them. The CDR3 is 14 residues long. CDR3: CASSGSGSQETQYF. CDR3 in DNA: TGTGCCAGCAGTGGTTCCGGGAGCCAAGAGACCCAGTACTTC.

The CDR3 is CASSLAGTPGETF. Here the CDR3 DNA reads TGTGCCAGCAGCTTAGCCGGGACCCCGGGGGAGACCTTC. This chain joins TRBV11-2 and TRBJ1-2, with a tentative D call TRBD1 (5 bases). This CDR3 has 13 amino acids. In germline, CDR1 is SGHAT, CDR2 FQNNGV. Between the trimmed V and J ends, which lost 1 base and 14 bases, there was a span of 17 bases.

The chain couples TRBV29-1 to TRBJ2-1, with 7 bases matching TRBD2. After removal of 3 bases from V and 8 bases from J, the junction contained 10 bases not matched to a gene. Germline V gene lookup returns CDR1 SQVTM and CDR2 ANQGSEA. CDR3 length: 14 residues. CDR3 amino acids: CSVDAGEGFYEQFF. The CDR3 coding sequence is TGCAGCGTTGACGCGGGGGAGGGGTTCTATGAGCAGTTCTTC.

The gene calls are TRBV30 and TRBJ2-2; TRBD2 agrees at 11 bases. V lost 2 bases and J lost 7; bases outside the gene matches: 6. Per the germline V gene, CDR1 is GTSNPN and CDR2 is SVGIG (reference sequence). The CDR3 covers 15 residues. CDR3 in DNA: TGTGCCTGGAGTTTTACTAGCGGGAGAGGCGGGGAGCTGTTTTTT. This translates into CAWSFTSGRGGELFF.

The rearrangement uses TRBV3-1 (or the pseudogene TRBV3-2) and TRBJ1-6; 8 bases are shared with TRBD1. The V gene's germline CDR1 is LGHDT and CDR2 YNNKEL (reference sequence). The ends lost 2 bases at V and 11 bases at J; junction bases unmatched: 14. CDR3 length: 17 residues. DNA for the CDR3: TGTGCCAGCAGCCAATACCCGAACGCAGGGGGCATGACACCCCTCCACTTT. It specifies CASSQYPNAGGMTPLHF.

This clone was counted only a few times. The gene calls are TRBV19 and TRBJ1-5; the D gene is possibly TRBD1 (5 bases). The CDR3 loop spans 17 amino acids. Trimming pared 7 bases from V and 0 bases from J, leaving 19 bases between. CDR1 and CDR2 (germline): LNHDA, SQIVND (reference sequence). CDR3 in amino acids: CASIRQAGGNSNQPQHF. The CDR3 nucleotides are TGTGCCAGTATCCGCCAAGCGGGGGGGAATAGCAATCAGCCCCAGCATTTT.

The chain has TRBV11-2 and TRBJ1-1; no definite D call. Germline CDR1 and CDR2: SGHAT and FQNNGV. Deletions cut 1 base from V and 7 bases from J, with 16 bases between. The CDR3 is 15 amino acids. Here the CDR3 reads CASSLGLVPNSEAFF. The CDR3 DNA follows: TGTGCCAGCAGCTTAGGCCTCGTACCCAATAGTGAAGCTTTCTTT.

This clone was found many times. The chain joins TRBV12-3 or TRBV12-4 to TRBJ2-4; D remains unclear. The CDR3 runs 13 residues. Trimming removed 6 bases at V and 3 bases at J, with 9 bases between. The CDR3 reads CASSPLVKNIQYF. In DNA form, the CDR3 reads TGTGCCAGCAGCCCCCTCGTCAAAAACATTCAGTACTTC.

This clone appeared a single time. V is TRBV10-1 and J is TRBJ2-7; tentatively, D is TRBD2 (6 bases). This CDR3 has 15 amino acids. The V end lost 3 bases, the J end lost 0 bases, and 12 bases lay between the germline ends. Germline CDR1 and CDR2: WNHNN and SYGVQD (reference sequence). The CDR3 sequence is CASSEGVGSSYEQYV. For the CDR3, the DNA is TGCGCCAGCAGTGAAGGCGTCGGGAGCTCCTACGAGCAGTACGTC.

This clone was seen more than once but under ten times. J is TRBJ1-6 and V is TRBV7-8, with D uncertain. The CDR3 runs 14 residues. Germline V gives CDR1 SGHVS, CDR2 FQNEAQ. Trimming took off 1 base at V and 10 bases at J, with 11 bases between the two ends. In DNA, the CDR3 is TGTGCCAGCAGCTTAGGAGGAAAGGAGTCACCCCTCCACTTT. Protein sequence: CASSLGGKESPLHF.

V usage is TRBV5-1 and J usage is TRBJ2-5, with TRBD1 matching over 8 bases. The CDR3 consists of 13 residues. Losses at the gene ends were 2 bases for V and 4 bases for J; bases not matched to a gene: 1. CDR1 SGHRS and CDR2 YFSETQ come from the germline V gene. The CDR3 DNA is TGCGCCAGCAGCTTTCAGGGGGCAGAGACCCAGTACTTC. It translates to CASSFQGAETQYF.

This clone appeared a few times. The chain carries TRBV29-1 and TRBJ2-2; the match to TRBD1 covers 7 bases. The V segment lost 0 bases and the J segment 1 base; nucleotides outside the gene matches: 5. The CDR3 loop spans 16 amino acids. Germline CDR1 reads SQVTM; CDR2 reads ANQGSEA. The CDR3 coding sequence is TGCAGCGTTGAAGATCAGGCAGGGGGGAACACCGGGGAGCTGTTTTTT. Its translation: CSVEDQAGGNTGELFF.

CDR3 DNA sequence: TGTGCTAGTGGTATCAGCGAGAACACAGATACGCAGTATTTT. It translates to CASGISENTDTQYF. The genes are TRBV12-5 and TRBJ2-3, with unresolved D. The V gene's germline CDR1 is LGHNT and CDR2 FRNRAP. V lost 5 bases to trimming and J lost 2 bases, with 11 bases between them. The CDR3 covers 14 residues.

The chain couples TRBV18 to TRBJ1-1; 7 positions match TRBD1. Losses at the gene ends were 5 bases for V and 0 bases for J; bases not matched to a gene: 9. The CDR3 runs 16 residues. In germline, CDR1 is KGHSH, CDR2 LQKENI. CDR3 residues: CASSINRQGLNTEAFF. The CDR3 nucleotides read TGTGCCAGCTCAATCAACCGACAGGGATTGAACACTGAAGCTTTCTTT.

The rearrangement uses TRBV5-1 and TRBJ1-1; 7 bases agree with TRBD1. With 0 bases clipped from V and 11 bases from J, the junction kept 7 bases outside the gene matches. CDR3 length: 13 residues. Looked up from germline, CDR1 is SGHRS and CDR2 is YFSETQ. The CDR3 protein is CASSLGDSSVAFF. CDR3 nucleotides: TGCGCCAGCAGCTTGGGGGACAGCTCGGTTGCTTTCTTT.

The chain employs TRBV6-6 and TRBJ1-4, with TRBD1 matching 10 bases. With 8 bases clipped from V and 12 bases from J, the junction kept 15 bases outside the gene matches. Germline V gives CDR1 MNHNY, CDR2 SVGAGI (reference sequence). This CDR3 region has 15 residues. Written as DNA, the CDR3 is TGTGCCAGCTCCCGCAGACAGGGGGCCGGTCTGGAACTGTTTTTT. This gives the protein CASSRRQGAGLELFF.

The J gene is TRBJ1-6, the V gene TRBV6-6; D call uncertain. The CDR3 sequence is 15 residues long. Trimming took 5 bases from V and 13 from J, leaving 21 bases between them. The germline V gene has CDR1 MNHNY and CDR2 SVGAGI (reference sequence). Here the CDR3 reads CASSLREPGFSPLHF. CDR3 coding DNA: TGTGCCAGCAGTCTGAGGGAGCCAGGTTTTTCGCCCCTCCACTTT.

The chain couples TRBV5-6 to TRBJ1-1, with TRBD1 as a possible D gene (6 bases). The CDR3 is made up of 17 amino acids. Germline-derived CDR1 and CDR2 are SGHDT and YYEEEE. Trimming stripped 6 bases from V and 1 base from J, with 22 bases between. CDR3 in DNA: TGTGCCAGCACCCCGGGGGGGCCCTGGGCTAAGAACACTGAAGCTTTCTTT. It specifies CASTPGGPWAKNTEAFF.

In its sample, this clone was seen a few times. V usage is TRBV9 and J usage is TRBJ1-1; tentative D call: TRBD1 (5 bases). V was shortened by 0 bases and J by 3 bases, with 9 bases between the two germline ends. The CDR3 consists of 14 residues. The germline V gene has CDR1 SGDLS and CDR2 YYNGEE. The CDR3 DNA is TGTGCCAGCAGCGTAGAGGGGAAAGACACTGAAGCTTTCTTT. As protein: CASSVEGKDTEAFF.

The V call is TRBV7-3, the J call TRBJ2-7; 8 bases map to TRBD1. The V segment lost 1 base and the J segment 6 bases; nucleotides outside the gene matches: 8. The CDR3 runs 15 residues. Germline CDR1 and CDR2: SGHTA and FQGTGA. CDR3 nucleotide sequence: TGTGCCAGCAGCTTAAGGCAGGGGGCGACCTCCGAGCAGTACGTC. Protein: CASSLRQGATSEQYV.